This entry concerns a single T cell receptor (beta chain). What it binds is not known. This sample was taken from a study of CD8 T cells in ankylosing spondylitis. Each TCR beta library was made by quantitative 5'-RACE that incorporated molecular barcodes. MiXCR, applied by TCRdb to the 5' RACE reads, yields one record per CDR3 protein. The sample has around 540,000 distinct CDR3 sequences; roughly 13% are singletons. General study points: The study identified a TCR beta motif of several highly homologous variants that appeared characteristic of ankylosing spondylitis blood.

The CDR3 length is 16 residues. The ends lost 5 bases at V and 10 bases at J; junction bases unmatched: 15. Germline CDR1 is DFQATT and CDR2 is SNEGSKA (reference sequence). This chain connects TRBV20-1 to TRBJ1-6; 9 bases match TRBD1. Sequenced sample: blood, either unsorted or a sorted T cell fraction (not recorded which). The receptor comes from a male donor with ankylosing spondylitis. The CDR3 protein is CSAPPPGQGTGSPLHF. CDR3 sequence (DNA): TGCAGTGCTCCCCCCCCGGGACAGGGAACGGGGTCACCCCTCCACTTT.